These T cell receptor beta chains were read from a single sample in a study of PD-1 blockade in classical Hodgkin lymphoma. Clones were read by immunoSEQ multiplex PCR, and TCRdb kept only the in-frame ones, dropping some. The table records more than 55,000 clones, about 88% of them present only once. The sequencing used peripheral blood mononuclear cells (PBMCs), collected before the second cycle of nivolumab. The origin of the receptors is a human donor with classical Hodgkin lymphoma. The CDR3 runs from the conserved cysteine through the conserved F or W. Fields, in order: J gene, D gene, V gene, clone size, CDR3 protein, CDR3 DNA. A D gene is named only where the DNA matches it firmly. Size is stated for part of the rows, as once, few or many counts, or as a class when the clone is expanded.

j_call: TRBJ1-5
d_call: .
v_call: TRBV19
clone_size: .
cdr3_aa: CASSTVGDRQPQHF
cdr3_nt: TGTGCCAGTAGTACTGTGGGCGACCGCCAGCCCCAGCATTTT

j_call: TRBJ2-5
d_call: .
v_call: TRBV7-9
clone_size: .
cdr3_aa: CASWEASETQYF
cdr3_nt: TGTGCCAGCTGGGAGGCGTCGGAGACCCAGTACTTC

j_call: TRBJ2-1
d_call: .
v_call: TRBV5-1
clone_size: .
cdr3_aa: CASSPSYNEQFF
cdr3_nt: TGCGCCAGCAGCCCCTCGTACAATGAGCAGTTCTTC

j_call: TRBJ1-2
d_call: .
v_call: TRBV9
clone_size: .
cdr3_aa: CASSVGGDYGYTF
cdr3_nt: TGTGCCAGCAGCGTAGGGGGGGACTATGGCTACACCTTC

j_call: TRBJ2-7
d_call: .
v_call: TRBV9
clone_size: .
cdr3_aa: CASSPRVATDEQYF
cdr3_nt: TGTGCCAGCAGCCCTCGGGTAGCGACGGACGAGCAGTACTTC

j_call: TRBJ1-5
d_call: .
v_call: TRBV5-1
clone_size: .
cdr3_aa: CASSFRPSSQNSNQPQHF
cdr3_nt: TGCGCCAGCAGCTTTCGTCCGTCTTCCCAAAATAGCAATCAGCCCCAGCATTTT

j_call: TRBJ2-7
d_call: .
v_call: TRBV7-9
clone_size: .
cdr3_aa: CASSLVGYEQYF
cdr3_nt: TGTGCCAGCAGCTTAGTCGGGTACGAGCAGTACTTC

j_call: TRBJ1-1
d_call: .
v_call: TRBV21-1
clone_size: .
cdr3_aa: CASSPDGNTEAFF
cdr3_nt: TGTGCCAGCAGCCCAGACGGTAACACTGAAGCTTTCTTT

j_call: TRBJ2-3
d_call: TRBD2
v_call: TRBV4-1
clone_size: .
cdr3_aa: CASSQKRGGPDTQYF
cdr3_nt: TGCGCCAGCAGCCAAAAGCGGGGGGGACCAGATACGCAGTATTTT

j_call: TRBJ2-2
d_call: .
v_call: TRBV6-6
clone_size: .
cdr3_aa: CASSYPAGATGELFF
cdr3_nt: TGTGCCAGCAGTTACCCCGCAGGGGCCACCGGGGAGCTGTTTTTT

j_call: TRBJ2-1
d_call: TRBD2
v_call: TRBV19
clone_size: .
cdr3_aa: CASSRVAGSPEQFF
cdr3_nt: TGTGCCAGTAGTAGGGTAGCGGGGTCGCCCGAGCAGTTCTTC

j_call: TRBJ1-5
d_call: .
v_call: TRBV7-3
clone_size: .
cdr3_aa: CASSLTGVGNQPQHF
cdr3_nt: TGTGCCAGCAGCTTAACGGGGGTAGGCAATCAGCCCCAGCATTTT

j_call: TRBJ2-5
d_call: .
v_call: TRBV4-2
clone_size: .
cdr3_aa: CASSPKRDSQETQYF
cdr3_nt: TGTGCCAGCAGCCCCAAGAGGGACTCCCAAGAGACCCAGTACTTC

j_call: TRBJ2-5
d_call: .
v_call: TRBV5-1
clone_size: once
cdr3_aa: CASSITGTPQETQYF
cdr3_nt: TGCGCCAGCAGCATTACCGGGACACCACAAGAGACCCAGTACTTC

j_call: TRBJ2-3
d_call: TRBD2
v_call: TRBV27
clone_size: .
cdr3_aa: CASSPWWIGLAGNTDTQYF
cdr3_nt: TGTGCCAGCAGTCCTTGGTGGATCGGACTAGCGGGGAACACAGATACGCAGTATTTT

j_call: TRBJ2-2
d_call: TRBD1
v_call: TRBV19
clone_size: .
cdr3_aa: CASSVGQGSGTGELFF
cdr3_nt: TGTGCCAGTAGTGTGGGACAGGGAAGCGGCACCGGGGAGCTGTTTTTT

j_call: TRBJ1-1
d_call: .
v_call: TRBV6-1
clone_size: .
cdr3_aa: CASSPAFTEAFF
cdr3_nt: TGTGCCAGCAGTCCCGCCTTCACTGAAGCTTTCTTT

j_call: TRBJ1-5
d_call: .
v_call: TRBV4-1
clone_size: once
cdr3_aa: CASSPHGTANQPQHF
cdr3_nt: TGCGCCAGCAGCCCGCACGGGACGGCAAATCAGCCCCAGCATTTT

j_call: TRBJ2-7
d_call: TRBD1
v_call: TRBV19
clone_size: .
cdr3_aa: CASTSGTGVYEQYF
cdr3_nt: TGTGCCAGTACCTCCGGGACAGGGGTCTACGAGCAGTACTTC

j_call: TRBJ2-1
d_call: .
v_call: TRBV6-5
clone_size: .
cdr3_aa: CASSYTGERGYNEQFF
cdr3_nt: TGTGCCAGCAGTTACACGGGCGAACGGGGGTACAATGAGCAGTTCTTC

j_call: TRBJ1-6
d_call: TRBD1
v_call: TRBV7-9
clone_size: once
cdr3_aa: CASSLTGLNSPLHF
cdr3_nt: TGTGCCAGCAGCTTGACAGGGTTGAATTCACCCCTCCACTTT

j_call: TRBJ1-2
d_call: .
v_call: TRBV18
clone_size: .
cdr3_aa: CASSPLPGPANYGYTF
cdr3_nt: TGTGCCAGCTCACCTCTTCCGGGACCGGCTAACTATGGCTACACCTTC

j_call: TRBJ1-3
d_call: .
v_call: TRBV10-3
clone_size: .
cdr3_aa: CAISAFSGNTIYF
cdr3_nt: TGTGCCATCTCAGCTTTCTCTGGAAACACCATATATTTT

j_call: TRBJ2-7
d_call: TRBD2
v_call: TRBV4-1
clone_size: .
cdr3_aa: CASSQEGAGGLPEQYF
cdr3_nt: TGCGCCAGCAGCCAAGAGGGAGCGGGGGGGCTCCCCGAGCAGTACTTC

j_call: TRBJ2-7
d_call: TRBD1
v_call: TRBV16
clone_size: once
cdr3_aa: CASSGDSRTEQYF
cdr3_nt: TGTGCCAGCAGCGGGGACAGCCGGACCGAGCAGTACTTC

j_call: TRBJ1-4
d_call: .
v_call: TRBV27
clone_size: .
cdr3_aa: CASAYENLPTNEKLFF
cdr3_nt: TGTGCCAGCGCATACGAAAACCTTCCAACTAATGAAAAACTGTTTTTT

j_call: TRBJ1-1
d_call: .
v_call: TRBV5-1
clone_size: .
cdr3_aa: CASSPISLLDTEAFF
cdr3_nt: TGCGCCAGCAGCCCGATATCCCTCCTGGACACTGAAGCTTTCTTT

j_call: TRBJ2-2
d_call: .
v_call: TRBV6-6
clone_size: .
cdr3_aa: CASSPGGGTGELFF
cdr3_nt: TGTGCCAGCAGCCCCGGAGGGGGCACCGGGGAGCTGTTTTTT

j_call: TRBJ1-1
d_call: TRBD1
v_call: TRBV6-6
clone_size: .
cdr3_aa: CASSSQGAANTEAFF
cdr3_nt: TGTGCCAGCAGTTCACAGGGGGCAGCGAACACTGAAGCTTTCTTT

j_call: TRBJ2-4
d_call: .
v_call: TRBV13
clone_size: .
cdr3_aa: CASSLGGVIQYF
cdr3_nt: TGTGCCAGCAGCTTAGGTGGGGTCATTCAGTACTTC

j_call: TRBJ2-5
d_call: .
v_call: TRBV7-9
clone_size: .
cdr3_aa: CASSLKGRGRVGGETQYF
cdr3_nt: TGTGCCAGCAGCTTAAAGGGTCGTGGCAGGGTCGGGGGAGAGACCCAGTACTTC

j_call: TRBJ1-1
d_call: TRBD1
v_call: TRBV9
clone_size: .
cdr3_aa: CASSDGRDRQTSFWNTEAFF
cdr3_nt: TGTGCCAGCAGCGATGGACGGGACAGACAAACTTCCTTTTGGAACACTGAAGCTTTCTTT

j_call: TRBJ2-7
d_call: TRBD1
v_call: TRBV2
clone_size: .
cdr3_aa: CASVGQGYEQYF
cdr3_nt: TGTGCCAGCGTGGGACAGGGCTACGAGCAGTACTTC

j_call: TRBJ2-7
d_call: .
v_call: TRBV4-1
clone_size: .
cdr3_aa: CASSQDLGLANYEQYF
cdr3_nt: TGCGCCAGCAGCCAAGATCTTGGGCTAGCAAACTACGAGCAGTACTTC

j_call: TRBJ1-6
d_call: TRBD1
v_call: TRBV6-6
clone_size: .
cdr3_aa: CASSYRPGQGDSPLHF
cdr3_nt: TGTGCCAGCAGTTACCGACCGGGACAGGGGGATTCACCCCTCCACTTT

j_call: TRBJ2-7
d_call: TRBD1
v_call: TRBV9
clone_size: .
cdr3_aa: CASTRGQGAYEQYF
cdr3_nt: TGTGCCAGCACCCGGGGACAGGGGGCCTACGAGCAGTACTTC

j_call: TRBJ1-4
d_call: .
v_call: TRBV5-1
clone_size: .
cdr3_aa: CASSPTGGSTNEKLFF
cdr3_nt: TGCGCCAGCAGCCCGACTGGGGGCTCAACTAATGAAAAACTGTTTTTT

j_call: TRBJ2-5
d_call: TRBD1
v_call: TRBV6-4
clone_size: .
cdr3_aa: CASSEGQGAETQYF
cdr3_nt: TGTGCCAGCAGTGAAGGACAGGGGGCGGAGACCCAGTACTTC

j_call: TRBJ1-3
d_call: .
v_call: TRBV27
clone_size: .
cdr3_aa: CASSLSSGNTIYF
cdr3_nt: TGTGCCAGCAGTTTATCTTCTGGAAACACCATATATTTT

j_call: TRBJ2-5
d_call: .
v_call: TRBV7-9
clone_size: .
cdr3_aa: CATSSGLTQETQYF
cdr3_nt: TGTGCCACCAGTAGTGGACTGACTCAAGAGACCCAGTACTTC

j_call: TRBJ1-4
d_call: .
v_call: TRBV19
clone_size: .
cdr3_aa: CASSIGPGRGEKLFF
cdr3_nt: TGTGCCAGTAGTATAGGCCCCGGGCGGGGTGAAAAACTGTTTTTT

j_call: TRBJ2-6
d_call: TRBD2
v_call: TRBV4-2
clone_size: .
cdr3_aa: CASSQSLAGALGSGANVLTF
cdr3_nt: TGTGCCAGCAGCCAATCACTAGCGGGAGCCCTCGGCTCTGGGGCCAACGTCCTGACTTTC

j_call: TRBJ1-2
d_call: TRBD1
v_call: TRBV28
clone_size: .
cdr3_aa: CASSPTGQGLYGYTF
cdr3_nt: TGTGCCAGCAGTCCCACCGGACAGGGTCTCTATGGCTACACCTTC

j_call: TRBJ2-5
d_call: TRBD2
v_call: TRBV19
clone_size: .
cdr3_aa: CASSPSWRGGLRLRTQYF
cdr3_nt: TGTGCCAGTAGCCCCTCATGGCGGGGGGGCCTTCGGTTACGGACCCAGTACTTC

j_call: TRBJ2-7
d_call: TRBD1
v_call: TRBV7-9
clone_size: .
cdr3_aa: CASSSTRTGGEIYEQYF
cdr3_nt: TGTGCCAGCAGCTCCACGAGGACAGGGGGCGAGATCTACGAGCAGTACTTC

j_call: TRBJ2-1
d_call: TRBD1
v_call: TRBV7-8
clone_size: .
cdr3_aa: CASSFSQGAPGVWFF
cdr3_nt: TGTGCCAGCAGCTTCAGTCAGGGGGCACCAGGGGTATGGTTCTTC

j_call: TRBJ2-3
d_call: .
v_call: TRBV2
clone_size: .
cdr3_aa: CASSSLLSTDTQYF
cdr3_nt: TGTGCCAGCAGTTCCCTTTTAAGCACAGATACGCAGTATTTT

j_call: TRBJ1-1
d_call: .
v_call: TRBV9
clone_size: .
cdr3_aa: CASSVKENTEAFF
cdr3_nt: TGTGCCAGCAGCGTAAAGGAGAACACTGAAGCTTTCTTT

j_call: TRBJ2-1
d_call: TRBD2
v_call: TRBV10-1
clone_size: .
cdr3_aa: CASSEAGEQFF
cdr3_nt: TGCGCCAGCAGTGAAGCGGGGGAGCAGTTCTTC

j_call: TRBJ2-5
d_call: .
v_call: TRBV5-1
clone_size: .
cdr3_aa: CASSSSLPIQETQYF
cdr3_nt: TGCGCCAGCAGTTCGTCCCTACCTATACAAGAGACCCAGTACTTC

j_call: TRBJ1-3
d_call: .
v_call: TRBV5-6
clone_size: once
cdr3_aa: CASAAQGNTIYF
cdr3_nt: TGTGCCAGCGCGGCCCAGGGGAACACCATATATTTT

j_call: TRBJ1-4
d_call: .
v_call: TRBV11-2
clone_size: .
cdr3_aa: CASRSFGTRTEKLFF
cdr3_nt: TGTGCCAGCAGATCATTTGGGACACGGACCGAAAAACTGTTTTTT

j_call: TRBJ2-7
d_call: .
v_call: TRBV6-6
clone_size: .
cdr3_aa: CATGGQGAYEQYF
cdr3_nt: TGTGCCACCGGGGGGCAGGGGGCCTACGAGCAGTACTTC

j_call: TRBJ2-1
d_call: TRBD2
v_call: TRBV5-1
clone_size: once
cdr3_aa: CASSFHGGGGSYGEQFF
cdr3_nt: TGCGCCAGCAGCTTCCACGGTGGGGGAGGGTCATACGGTGAGCAGTTCTTC

j_call: TRBJ1-2
d_call: .
v_call: TRBV27
clone_size: .
cdr3_aa: CASRTRGAGGYTF
cdr3_nt: TGTGCCAGCAGAACTAGGGGGGCTGGTGGCTACACCTTC